Below are 16 T cell receptor beta chains sequenced from a single sample in a study of T cells in Graves' hyperthyroidism and ophthalmopathy (dated by TCRdb to about 2019). Libraries were constructed by multiplex PCR. The listed sequencing device is Illumina HiSeq 2000. Amplification of TCR beta CDR3 regions was carried out from RNA transcripts. A first-round RT-PCR of the TCR CDR3 used the HTBI primer set with the Qiagen OneStep RT-PCR kit. TCRdb reworked the public reads: Q25 trimming with fastp, MiXCR clone assembly, productive beta chains retained. Entries are consolidated by CDR3 protein sequence, retaining the most common genes and DNA. The sample yields under 350,000 distinct CDR3 sequences; roughly 18% were counted once. Of the sample, approximately 49% falls within the top ten clones. The sample comprised blood. Source of these receptors: a woman aged 50 to 60 with Graves' hyperthyroidism.

This clonotype was observed many times. The chain combines TRBV20-1 with TRBJ2-5; 7 bases map to TRBD2. The CDR3 contains 15 residues. Trimming cost V 1 base and J 2 bases; bases outside gene matches: 7. CDR1 is DFQATT, CDR2 SNEGSKA, per germline (reference sequence). CDR3 DNA: TGCAGTGCTAGAGGGTCCCTAGCGGATCAAGAGACCCAGTACTTC. Translated, it gives CSARGSLADQETQYF.

This clonotype was seen a few times. The genes are TRBV12-5 and TRBJ2-7, with D perhaps TRBD1 (6 bases). Germline V gives CDR1 LGHNT, CDR2 FRNRAP. The CDR3 consists of 16 residues. Between the trimmed V and J ends, which lost 1 base and 2 bases, there was a span of 15 bases. The DNA for the CDR3 is TGTGCTAGTGGTTTGGGGACAGTGGGGCTGCCCTACGAGCAGTACGTC. It encodes CASGLGTVGLPYEQYV.

At least ten counts were recorded for this clonotype. One end of the junction fails to match germline, which may point to a read error. The CDR3 protein is CASSLGQGGDTQYF. CDR3 coding DNA: TGTGCCAGCAGCTTGGGACAGGGAGGTGATACGCAGTATTTT. V gene TRBV5-1 combines with J gene TRBJ2-3, with 9 bases fitting TRBD1. CDR1 SGHRS and CDR2 YFSETQ come from the germline V gene. CDR3 length: 14 residues.

This clonotype was observed many times. The chain employs TRBV2 and TRBJ1-4, with D unclear. V was trimmed by 6 bases and J by 4 bases, leaving 18 bases between them. The germline V gene encodes CDR1 SNHLY and CDR2 FYNNEI. The CDR3 contains 16 residues. The CDR3 protein is CASSGHSVAGNEKLFF. The CDR3 region has the DNA TGTGCCAGCAGCGGCCATTCGGTCGCGGGTAATGAAAAACTGTTTTTT.

This clonotype was counted many times. This sequence joins TRBV6-5 and TRBJ1-1, with D possibly TRBD1 on 6 matching bases. The CDR3 contains 14 residues. Looked up from germline, CDR1 is MNHEY and CDR2 is SVGAGI. Trimming pared 1 base from V and 6 bases from J, leaving 12 bases between. CDR3 amino acids: CASSYLVRGAEAFF. The DNA of the CDR3 is TGTGCCAGCAGTTACTTGGTCAGGGGTGCTGAAGCTTTCTTT.

This clonotype came up many times. The chain joins TRBV10-3 to TRBJ2-7; 7 bases agree with TRBD1. V was pared by 4 bases and J by 9 bases, with 21 bases of the junction left unmatched. The CDR3 totals 17 residues. The germline V gene has CDR1 ENHRY and CDR2 SYGVKD. DNA for the CDR3: TGTGCCATCAGTGGACAGGGCGTCAGCGACTTGAATACGGGGCAGTACTTC. This codes for CAISGQGVSDLNTGQYF.

The sample holds many counts of this clonotype. This chain joins TRBV3-1 and TRBJ1-4, with unresolved D. Germline values: CDR1 LGHDT, CDR2 YNNKEL (reference sequence). Trimming stripped 0 bases from V and 10 bases from J, with 12 bases between. This CDR3 comprises 14 residues. CDR3 sequence (DNA): TGTGCCAGCAGCCAAGAGGTCCAGCTCGGAAAACTGTTTTTT. Protein sequence: CASSQEVQLGKLFF. The complete variable domain, with remaining parts taken from reference TRBV3-1 and TRBJ1-4, reads DTAVSQTPKYLVTQMGNDKSIKCEQNLGHDTMYWYKQDSKKFLKIMFSYNNKELIINETVPNRFSPKSPDKAHLNLHINSLELGDSAVYFCASSQEVQLGKLFFGSGTQLSVL.

Many counts were recorded for this clonotype. The chain links TRBV2 to TRBJ2-5; 8 bases fit TRBD2. Germline V gene data show CDR1 as SNHLY and CDR2 as FYNNEI. CDR3 length: 15 amino acids. After removal of 6 bases from V and 4 bases from J, the junction contained 10 bases not matched to a gene. The DNA for the CDR3 is TGTGCCAGCAGATCCTCTGGTAGCGGGGTAGAGACCCAGTACTTC. This translates into CASRSSGSGVETQYF. The full variable domain, rest sourced from reference TRBV2 and TRBJ2-5, is EPEVTQTPSHQVTQMGQEVILRCVPISNHLYFYWYRQILGQKVEFLVSFYNNEISEKSEIFDDQFSVERPDGSNFTLKIRSTKLEDSAMYFCASRSSGSGVETQYFGPGTRLLVL.

The chain joins TRBV7-2 to TRBJ1-3; maybe TRBD1 (6 bases). Looked up from germline, CDR1 is SGHTA and CDR2 is FQGNSA. Trimming shortened V by 4 bases and J by 2 bases, and 18 bases separated the two germline ends. The CDR3 sequence is 17 residues long. The chain's CDR3 is CASSSPGRQATGNTIYF. The CDR3 nucleotides are TGTGCCAGCAGCTCACCCGGGAGACAGGCGACTGGAAACACCATATATTTT.

This clonotype was detected ten times or more. The chain joins TRBV2 to TRBJ1-2; TRBD1 agrees at 7 bases. The CDR3 has 16 residues. Germline-derived CDR1 and CDR2 are SNHLY and FYNNEI. With V trimmed by 6 bases and J by 0 bases, 10 bases remained unmatched. The CDR3 nucleotides are TGTGCCAGCAGCCAGATGGGGGGGACAGCTAACTATGGCTACACCTTC. This sequence encodes CASSQMGGTANYGYTF.

This clonotype was recorded many times. The chain joins TRBV20-1 to TRBJ2-3; perhaps D is TRBD1 or TRBD2 (6 bases each). V was cut by 7 bases and J by 6 bases, with 20 bases left in between. In germline, CDR1 is DFQATT, CDR2 SNEGSKA (reference sequence). The CDR3 has 14 residues. In DNA, the CDR3 is TGCAGTGTGATTGGCGGGGACACGAGCGATACGCAGTATTTT. This translates into CSVIGGDTSDTQYF.

This clonotype was seen only a few times. This rearrangement joins TRBV24-1 to TRBJ2-1; possibly TRBD1 or TRBD2 for D (6 bases each). Trimming stripped 3 bases from V and 0 bases from J, with 14 bases between. CDR3 size: 17 residues. From germline, CDR1 is KGHDR and CDR2 SFDVKD. CDR3 protein: CATSDGWGDISYNEQFF. Written as DNA, the CDR3 is TGTGCCACCAGTGATGGTTGGGGGGACATCTCCTACAATGAGCAGTTCTTC.

The chain recombines TRBV20-1 with TRBJ2-5; 7 bases agree with TRBD2. J lost 0 bases, V lost 4 bases, and 5 bases had no gene match. The germline CDR1 and CDR2 sequences are DFQATT and SNEGSKA (reference sequence). The CDR3 is 14 amino acids. The CDR3 spells CSATGGVNQETQYF. CDR3 coding DNA: TGCAGTGCTACGGGGGGAGTAAACCAAGAGACCCAGTACTTC.

This clonotype was recorded many times. The chain carries TRBV2 and TRBJ1-1; TRBD1 might be the D (5 bases). The germline CDR1 and CDR2 sequences are SNHLY and FYNNEI. This CDR3 contains 12 residues. V was cut by 8 bases and J by 3 bases, with 10 bases left in between. Here the CDR3 DNA reads TGTGCCAGCGGAGCGGGGCACACTGAAGCTTTCTTT. This codes for CASGAGHTEAFF.

This clonotype has ten or more counts. The chain employs TRBV30 and TRBJ1-5; D gene unclear. The CDR3 is 17 amino acids. V was shortened by 0 bases and J by 1 base, with 16 bases between the two germline ends. Germline CDR1 reads GTSNPN; CDR2 reads SVGIG (reference sequence). The CDR3 reads CAWSVRHPLWSNQPQHF. The CDR3 DNA follows: TGTGCCTGGAGTGTTCGACATCCCTTGTGGAGCAATCAGCCCCAGCATTTT.

The genes are TRBV6-2 or TRBV6-3 and TRBJ2-5, with D tentatively TRBD2 (5 bases). In germline, CDR1 is MNHEY, CDR2 SVGEGT. The CDR3 runs to 13 residues. Deletions cut 6 bases from V and 4 bases from J, with 12 bases between. The CDR3 spells CASRPGLGETQYF. The CDR3 nucleotides read TGTGCCAGCAGGCCTGGACTGGGAGAGACCCAGTACTTC.